Detailed here is one TCR beta chain. Its antigen remains unidentified. The data originate from a study of T cells in localized non-small cell lung cancer. Study results and limitations: Adjacent lung exhibited a median of about 56 among the 100 most abundant tumor clones.

The V and J ends lost 3 bases and 3 bases respectively, with 6 bases between them. The CDR3 has 11 amino acids. From germline, CDR1 is DFQATT and CDR2 SNEGSKA (reference sequence). The table came from immunoSEQ multiplex PCR; TCRdb's copy has only in-frame clones and leaves some out. Here the sample spans about 35,000 clones, 85% to 95% being singletons. This sequence originates from a female donor of 60 years or more with stage II lung adenocarcinoma. This sample comprised peripheral blood mononuclear cells, obtained before any cancer treatment. The genes are TRBV20-1 and TRBJ2-7; no reliable D call. The CDR3 reads CSARPSYEQYF. The CDR3 DNA reads as TGCAGTGCTAGGCCTAGCTACGAGCAGTACTTC.